These 22 T cell receptor beta chains were sequenced from one sample in a study of blood T cell repertoires in COVID-19. Some clones are missing from TCRdb's copy, which holds only in-frame ones; the method was immunoSEQ multiplex PCR. The top ten clones hold 3.5% to 4.5% of a sample with hundreds of thousands of clones, approximately 86% of them seen once. Sequencing used PBMCs or T cells enriched from blood (not recorded which). The receptors stem from a woman in her thirties or forties with acute COVID-19.

The V and J genes are TRBV7-9 and TRBJ2-3; perhaps TRBD2 as D (5 bases). Trimming took off 6 bases at V and 8 bases at J, with 24 bases between the two ends. The CDR3 runs to 16 residues. From germline, CDR1 is SEHNR and CDR2 FQNEAQ (reference sequence). In nucleotides, the CDR3 is TGTGCCAGCAGTCATACGGGAACCAGCCCGATGGTTACGCAGTATTTT. Amino acid sequence: CASSHTGTSPMVTQYF.

The CDR3 DNA reads TGCGCCAGCAGCCAAGATAGCGGGAGGGGGGAGCAGTACTTC. Translating it yields CASSQDSGRGEQYF. The chain links TRBV4-3 to TRBJ2-7; 11 nucleotides match TRBD2. Germline V CDR1 and CDR2: LGHNA, YSLEER. This CDR3 spans 14 amino acids. V was pared by 0 bases and J by 7 bases, with 2 bases of the junction left unmatched.

This sequence joins TRBV5-1 and TRBJ1-2; unclear D gene. Deletions cut 0 bases from V and 1 base from J, with 10 bases between. The CDR3 loop spans 15 amino acids. Germline CDR1 is SGHRS and CDR2 is YFSETQ. The CDR3 bases are TGCGCCAGCAGCTTGGAACAGTCCCGTAACTATGGCTACACCTTC. It encodes CASSLEQSRNYGYTF. The full variable domain, with the rest looked up from reference TRBV5-1 and TRBJ1-2, is KAGVTQTPRYLIKTRGQQVTLSCSPISGHRSVSWYQQTPGQGLQFLFEYFSETQRNKGNFPGRFSGRQFSNSRSEMNVSTLELGDSALYLCASSLEQSRNYGYTFGSGTRLTVV.

This chain joins TRBV27 and TRBJ2-1; the match to TRBD2 covers 8 bases. This CDR3 is built from 17 residues. The germline V gene encodes CDR1 MNHEY and CDR2 SMNVEV (reference sequence). The V gene end was trimmed by 6 bases and the J gene end by 7 bases; junction bases not matched to a gene: 17. For the CDR3, the DNA is TGTGCCAGCAGCCATTCAACGGGGGGGAGCAGGTTAAATGAGCAGTTCTTC. This translates into CASSHSTGGSRLNEQFF.

This chain uses TRBV27 with TRBJ2-1; 7 nucleotides align to TRBD1. Trimming cost V 5 bases and J 0 bases; bases outside gene matches: 7. This CDR3 region has 16 residues. Germline V gene lookup returns CDR1 MNHEY and CDR2 SMNVEV (reference sequence). The CDR3 region has the DNA TGTGCCAGCAGTCCGGGACAGTCCCGCTCCTACAATGAGCAGTTCTTC. As protein: CASSPGQSRSYNEQFF.

V and J are TRBV29-1 and TRBJ1-3; TRBD1 matches 7 bases. The CDR3 spans 13 residues. V gave up 4 bases and J gave up 4 bases; unmatched junction bases: 4. The V gene's germline CDR1 is SQVTM and CDR2 ANQGSEA. In DNA, the CDR3 is TGCAGCGTTGTGGAGGGGGCAGGAAACACCATATATTTT. Translated, it gives CSVVEGAGNTIYF.

The gene calls are TRBV7-9 and TRBJ1-5; 8 bases map to TRBD1. The CDR3 has 14 amino acids. Germline V CDR1 and CDR2: SEHNR, FQNEAQ (reference sequence). Trimming at V came to 5 bases and at J to 6 bases, leaving 6 bases not matched to a gene. The CDR3, as DNA: TGTGCCAGCAGCCTGACAGGGGACGGTCAGCCCCAGCATTTT. Amino acids: CASSLTGDGQPQHF.

V and J are TRBV3-1 (or the pseudogene TRBV3-2) and TRBJ2-5; the match to TRBD2 covers 12 bases. The CDR3 loop spans 17 amino acids. J gave up 2 bases and V 4 bases, and 8 bases lay outside the gene matches. Germline V gives CDR1 LGHDT, CDR2 YNNKEL (reference sequence). CDR3 sequence: CASSLTSGRRGQETQYF. As DNA, the CDR3 is TGTGCCAGCAGCCTTACTAGCGGGAGGAGGGGACAAGAGACCCAGTACTTC.

This clone was seen once. The V call is TRBV10-3, the J call TRBJ2-1; 10 nucleotides align to TRBD2. The CDR3 is 16 amino acids. J gave up 9 bases and V 0 bases, and 8 bases lay outside the gene matches. Germline V gives CDR1 ENHRY, CDR2 SYGVKD. Written as DNA, the CDR3 is TGTGCCATCAGTGAGTCGGTTATAGCGGGAGGCTCTGAGCAGTTCTTC. As protein: CAISESVIAGGSEQFF.

The J gene is TRBJ2-2, the V gene TRBV6-5; 9 bases are shared with TRBD1. Germline V CDR1 and CDR2: MNHEY, SVGAGI. The CDR3 is made up of 15 amino acids. V lost 2 bases and J lost 4; bases outside the gene matches: 2. The CDR3 coding sequence is TGTGCCAGCAGTTACGGGGACAGGGCCACCGGGGAGCTGTTTTTT. Translated, it gives CASSYGDRATGELFF.

This clone was counted many times. J is TRBJ2-1 and V is TRBV7-6, with D tentatively TRBD1 (5 bases). In germline, CDR1 is SGHVS, CDR2 FNYEAQ. The ends were cut back, 5 bases at V and 1 base at J, with 12 bases in the middle. This CDR3 is built from 15 residues. The chain's CDR3 is CASSPLAGSYNEQFF. The CDR3 DNA sequence: TGTGCCAGCAGCCCCCTCGCAGGGTCCTACAATGAGCAGTTCTTC.

This clone was counted only a few times. The genes are TRBV10-2 and TRBJ2-7; 10 bases match TRBD1. The germline V gene has CDR1 WSHSY and CDR2 SAAADI. This CDR3 region has 13 residues. Trimming removed 3 bases from V and 6 bases from J; junction bases left unmatched: 2. The CDR3 reads CASSEGTGVEQYF. The CDR3 DNA follows: TGCGCCAGCAGTGAAGGGACAGGGGTCGAGCAGTACTTC.

V and J are TRBV7-2 and TRBJ2-7; 9 bases line up with TRBD2. J lost 5 bases, V lost 5 bases, and 13 bases had no gene match. The CDR3 spans 16 residues. Per germline, CDR1 SGHTA and CDR2 FQGNSA. The chain's CDR3 is CASSRLDISGSDEQYF. The DNA of the CDR3 is TGTGCCAGCAGCCGCTTAGATATTAGCGGGAGCGACGAGCAGTACTTC.

The rearrangement links TRBV28 to TRBJ1-6; 8 nucleotides align to TRBD1. CDR1 is MDHEN, CDR2 SYDVKM, per germline. The CDR3 spans 12 residues. J gave up 6 bases and V 9 bases, and 1 base lay outside the gene matches. The CDR3 DNA follows: TGTGCCAGTGGACAGGGTAATTCACCCCTCCACTTT. Amino acid sequence: CASGQGNSPLHF.

The V gene is TRBV19, the J gene TRBJ2-7; the match to TRBD1 covers 8 bases. Germline V CDR1 and CDR2: LNHDA, SQIVND (reference sequence). The V gene end was trimmed by 4 bases and the J gene end by 6 bases; junction bases not matched to a gene: 11. CDR3 length: 15 amino acids. The CDR3 loop is CASSKKPGQAVEQYF. As DNA, the CDR3 is TGTGCCAGTAGTAAGAAACCGGGACAGGCGGTCGAGCAGTACTTC.

The chain couples TRBV28 to TRBJ2-2, with 7 bases lining up with TRBD1. The length of the CDR3 is 17 residues. After removal of 5 bases from V and 5 bases from J, the junction contained 14 bases not matched to a gene. Germline CDR1 MDHEN, CDR2 SYDVKM. CDR3 DNA: TGTGCCAGCAGTCCCTCCGGTAGGGGGCTTCGGACCGGGGAGCTGTTTTTT. Its protein is CASSPSGRGLRTGELFF.

Concerning this clone: Other DNA sequences in this specimen translate into the identical CDR3. This chain connects TRBV28 to TRBJ2-7; D might be TRBD1 (7 bases). Trimming stripped 5 bases from V and 0 bases from J, with 11 bases between. Germline V gene data show CDR1 as MDHEN and CDR2 as SYDVKM. The CDR3 has 14 residues. The CDR3 region is CASSPGDSSYEQYF. The CDR3 DNA reads TGTGCCAGCAGTCCGGGGGACAGCTCCTACGAGCAGTACTTC. Filled out from reference TRBV28 and TRBJ2-7, the complete variable domain reads DVKVTQSSRYLVKRTGEKVFLECVQDMDHENMFWYRQDPGLGLRLIYFSYDVKMKEKGDIPEGYSVSREKKERFSLILESASTNQTSMYLCASSPGDSSYEQYFGPGTRLTVT.

The chain recombines TRBV19 with TRBJ2-7, with 7 bases that match TRBD2. The CDR3 length is 14 residues. Germline V lookup: CDR1 LNHDA, CDR2 SQIVND (reference sequence). V lost 4 bases, J lost 1 base, and 4 bases stayed unmatched. CDR3 residues: CASSTAGRSYEQYF. Written as DNA, the CDR3 is TGTGCCAGTAGTACAGCGGGAAGGTCCTACGAGCAGTACTTC. Full variable domain (remainder filled in from reference TRBV19 and TRBJ2-7): DGGITQSPKYLFRKEGQNVTLSCEQNLNHDAMYWYRQDPGQGLRLIYYSQIVNDFQKGDIAEGYSVSREKKESFPLTVTSAQKNPTAFYLCASSTAGRSYEQYFGPGTRLTVT.

This clone showed up just once. The J gene is TRBJ1-5, the V gene TRBV5-1, with D possibly being TRBD1 (6 bases). Trimming left V 4 bases short and J 3 bases short, with 14 bases between. The length of the CDR3 is 15 residues. In germline, CDR1 is SGHRS, CDR2 YFSETQ. The CDR3 is CASSPATGNNQPQHF. The DNA of the CDR3 is TGCGCCAGCAGCCCCGCCACAGGGAACAATCAGCCCCAGCATTTT.

The V call is TRBV3-1 (or the pseudogene TRBV3-2), the J call TRBJ1-6; TRBD1 agrees at 11 bases. Germline V gene data show CDR1 as LGHDT and CDR2 as YNNKEL (reference sequence). Trimming took 2 bases from V and 8 from J; bases not matched to a gene: 2. The length of the CDR3 is 15 residues. As DNA, the CDR3 is TGTGCCAGCAGCCAAAAGGACAGGGGGCATTCACCCCTCCACTTT. Protein: CASSQKDRGHSPLHF.

The rearrangement uses TRBV2 and TRBJ2-7; TRBD1 agrees at 10 bases. CDR1 and CDR2 from the germline V gene are SNHLY and FYNNEI. Trimming took 6 bases from V and 6 from J; bases not matched to a gene: 2. The CDR3 spans 12 residues. The CDR3: CASRGTGVEQYF. In DNA, the CDR3 is TGTGCCAGCAGGGGGACAGGGGTCGAGCAGTACTTC.

The rearrangement uses TRBV3-1 (or the pseudogene TRBV3-2) and TRBJ1-1; D perhaps matches TRBD1 (6 bases). The germline V gene encodes CDR1 LGHDT and CDR2 YNNKEL (reference sequence). Trimming left V 3 bases short and J 6 bases short, with 14 bases between. CDR3 length: 14 amino acids. The CDR3 sequence is CASSQQQGYAEAFF. Written as DNA, the CDR3 is TGTGCCAGCAGCCAGCAACAGGGTTACGCTGAAGCTTTCTTT.